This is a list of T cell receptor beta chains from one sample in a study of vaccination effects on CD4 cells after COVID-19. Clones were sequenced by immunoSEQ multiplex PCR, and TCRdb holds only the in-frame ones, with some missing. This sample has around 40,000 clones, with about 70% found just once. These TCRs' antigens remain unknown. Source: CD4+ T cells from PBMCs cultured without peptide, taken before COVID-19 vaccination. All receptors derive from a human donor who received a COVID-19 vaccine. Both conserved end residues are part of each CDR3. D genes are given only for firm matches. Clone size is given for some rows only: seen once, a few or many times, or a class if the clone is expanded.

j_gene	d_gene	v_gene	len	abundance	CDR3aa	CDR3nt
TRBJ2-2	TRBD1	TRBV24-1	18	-	CATSDSNDHRGLGGELFF	TGTGCCACCAGTGATTCTAACGATCACAGGGGGCTAGGCGGGGAGCTGTTTTTT
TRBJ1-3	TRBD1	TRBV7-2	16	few	CASSLRTGRAGNTIYF	TGTGCCAGCAGCCTTCGGACAGGGCGAGCTGGAAACACCATATATTTT
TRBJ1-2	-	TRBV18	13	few	CASSIGRDYGYTF	TGTGCCAGCTCAATAGGACGGGACTATGGCTACACCTTC
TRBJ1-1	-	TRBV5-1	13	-	CASSSRGDTEAFF	TGCGCCAGCAGCTCCAGAGGGGACACTGAAGCTTTCTTT
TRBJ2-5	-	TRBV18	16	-	CASSPRLTSIQETQYF	TGTGCCAGCTCACCCCGACTCACGTCGATCCAAGAGACCCAGTACTTC
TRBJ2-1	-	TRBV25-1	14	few	CASSEWGNSNEQFF	TGTGCCAGCAGTGAATGGGGTAACTCAAATGAGCAGTTCTTC
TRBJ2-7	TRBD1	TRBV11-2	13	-	CASSLDRFYEQYF	TGTGCCAGCAGCCTGGACAGGTTCTACGAGCAGTACTTC
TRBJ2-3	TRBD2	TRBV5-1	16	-	CASSLTIAGSTDTQYF	TGCGCCAGCAGCTTGACGATAGCGGGGAGCACAGATACGCAGTATTTT
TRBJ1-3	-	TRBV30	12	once	CAWSACRNTIYF	TGTGCCTGGAGTGCCTGCAGAAACACCATATATTTT
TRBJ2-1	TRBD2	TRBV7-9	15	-	CASSTGLAGVEEQFF	TGTGCCAGCAGCACCGGACTAGCGGGAGTCGAAGAGCAGTTCTTC
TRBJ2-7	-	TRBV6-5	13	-	CASSYSGAFEQYF	TGTGCCAGCAGTTATTCGGGGGCGTTCGAGCAGTACTTC
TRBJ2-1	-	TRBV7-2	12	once	CASSREVGEQFF	TGTGCCAGCAGCCGCGAGGTTGGTGAGCAGTTCTTC
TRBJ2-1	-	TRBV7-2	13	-	CASSLAEGGKTFF	TGTGCCAGCAGCTTAGCAGAGGGGGGGAAAACGTTCTTC
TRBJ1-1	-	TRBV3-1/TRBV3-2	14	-	CASSRAGLNTEAFF	TGTGCCAGCAGCCGGGCGGGGCTGAACACTGAAGCTTTCTTT
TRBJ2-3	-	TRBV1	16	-	CTSSQVSSGDTDTQYF	TGCACCAGCAGCCAAGTTTCTAGCGGGGACACAGATACGCAGTATTTT
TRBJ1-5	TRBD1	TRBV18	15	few	CASSPTGGSNQPQHF	TGTGCCAGCTCACCAACAGGGGGCTCTAATCAGCCCCAGCATTTT
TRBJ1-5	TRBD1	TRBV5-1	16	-	CASSLGGQAFYQPQHF	TGCGCCAGCAGCTTGGGAGGACAGGCGTTTTATCAGCCCCAGCATTTT
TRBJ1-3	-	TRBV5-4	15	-	CASSFSGFPGNTIYF	TGTGCCAGCAGCTTCTCAGGGTTCCCTGGAAACACCATATATTTT
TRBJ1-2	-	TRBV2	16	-	CASTQLGGVQSYGYTF	TGTGCCAGCACCCAACTCGGGGGGGTTCAATCCTATGGCTACACCTTC
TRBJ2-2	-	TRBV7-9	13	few	CASSFGDSSELFF	TGTGCCAGCAGCTTTGGGGATAGTTCGGAGCTGTTTTTT
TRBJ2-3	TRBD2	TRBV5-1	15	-	CASSLEGLALNTQYF	TGCGCCAGCAGCTTGGAAGGACTAGCTCTCAATACGCAGTATTTT
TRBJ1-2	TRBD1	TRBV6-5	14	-	CASRRTGSNYGYTF	TGTGCCAGCAGGAGGACAGGGTCAAATTATGGCTACACCTTC
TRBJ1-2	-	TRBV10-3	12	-	CAISERNYGYTF	TGTGCCATCAGTGAACGGAACTATGGCTACACCTTC
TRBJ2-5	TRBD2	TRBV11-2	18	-	CASSLGRLAGGPRETQYF	TGTGCCAGCAGCTTAGGTCGGCTAGCGGGGGGGCCTAGGGAGACCCAGTACTTC
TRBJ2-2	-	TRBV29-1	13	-	CSVAPTVAGELFF	TGCAGCGTTGCACCGACAGTGGCCGGGGAGCTGTTTTTT
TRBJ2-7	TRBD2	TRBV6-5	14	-	CASSRGTSDYEQYF	TGTGCCAGCAGTCGCGGGACTAGCGACTACGAGCAGTACTTC
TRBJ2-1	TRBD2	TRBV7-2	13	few	CASRLAGTNEQFF	TGTGCCAGCAGACTAGCGGGAACCAATGAGCAGTTCTTC
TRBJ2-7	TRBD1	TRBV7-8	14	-	CASSSDRESYEQYF	TGTGCCAGCAGTTCCGACAGGGAGTCCTACGAGCAGTACTTC
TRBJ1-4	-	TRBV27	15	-	CASSFLRSRDEKLFF	TGTGCCAGCAGTTTTTTGAGGTCGCGGGATGAAAAACTGTTTTTT
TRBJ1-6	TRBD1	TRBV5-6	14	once	CASSWGQGLSPLHF	TGTGCCAGCAGCTGGGGACAGGGGCTTTCTCCCCTCCACTTT
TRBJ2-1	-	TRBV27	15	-	CASKQDGILIYEQFF	TGTGCCAGCAAGCAGGACGGGATTTTAATTTACGAGCAGTTCTTC
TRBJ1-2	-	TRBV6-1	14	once	CASSENQVNYGYTF	TGTGCCAGCAGTGAAAACCAGGTTAACTATGGCTACACCTTC
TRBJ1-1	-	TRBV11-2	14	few	CASSSGTGNTEAFF	TGTGCCAGCAGCTCGGGGACGGGGAACACTGAAGCTTTCTTT
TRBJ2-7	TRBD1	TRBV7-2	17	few	CASSLPRTGTSGGKQYF	TGTGCCAGCAGCCTACCTAGGACAGGGACCTCAGGTGGCAAGCAGTACTTC
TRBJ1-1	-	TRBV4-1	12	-	CASSQGAGEAFF	TGCGCCAGCAGCCAAGGGGCGGGTGAAGCTTTCTTT
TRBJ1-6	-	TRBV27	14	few	CASSLGQVNSPLHF	TGTGCCAGCAGTTTAGGGCAGGTTAATTCACCCCTCCACTTT
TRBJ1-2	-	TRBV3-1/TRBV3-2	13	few	CASSQGSGTPDTF	TGTGCCAGCAGCCAAGGATCCGGGACTCCGGACACCTTC
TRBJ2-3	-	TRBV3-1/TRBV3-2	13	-	CASSQHLDVTQYF	TGTGCCAGCAGCCAACATCTCGATGTTACGCAGTATTTT
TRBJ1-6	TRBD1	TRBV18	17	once	CASSDRGGSSYNSPLHF	TGTGCCAGCTCAGACAGGGGGGGAAGCTCCTATAATTCACCCCTCCACTTT
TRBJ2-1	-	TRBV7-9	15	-	CASSLRGGSYNEQFF	TGTGCCAGCAGCTTACGAGGAGGGTCGTACAATGAGCAGTTCTTC
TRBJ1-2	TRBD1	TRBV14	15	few	CASSQQPTGLYGYTF	TGTGCCAGCAGCCAACAACCGACAGGGCTCTATGGCTACACCTTC
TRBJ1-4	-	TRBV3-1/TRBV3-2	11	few	CASRGNEKLFF	TGTGCCAGCAGAGGTAATGAAAAACTGTTTTTT
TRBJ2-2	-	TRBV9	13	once	CASSGGAPGELFF	TGTGCCAGCAGCGGAGGGGCCCCCGGGGAGCTGTTTTTT
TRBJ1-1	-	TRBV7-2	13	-	CASSQYSSGEAFF	TGTGCCAGCAGTCAATACTCCTCCGGGGAGGCTTTCTTT
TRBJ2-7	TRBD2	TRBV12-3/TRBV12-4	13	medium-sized	CASSPSGLGEQYF	TGTGCCAGCAGTCCTAGCGGGCTGGGTGAGCAGTACTTC
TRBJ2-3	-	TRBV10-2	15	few	CASRKGGARLDTQYF	TGCGCCAGCAGGAAGGGGGGGGCCCGGTTGGATACGCAGTATTTT
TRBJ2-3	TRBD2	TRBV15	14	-	CATRWTRGTDTQYF	TGTGCCACCAGGTGGACTAGGGGTACAGATACGCAGTATTTT
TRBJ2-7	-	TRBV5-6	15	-	CASSPPRGPSYEQYF	TGTGCCAGCAGCCCCCCTCGGGGGCCCAGCTACGAGCAGTACTTC
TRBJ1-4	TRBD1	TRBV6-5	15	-	CASSYTTGSNEKLFF	TGTGCCAGCAGTTACACGACAGGGTCGAATGAAAAACTGTTTTTT
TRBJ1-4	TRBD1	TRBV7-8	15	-	CASSPTGAGNEKLFF	TGTGCCAGCAGCCCTACAGGGGCGGGTAATGAAAAACTGTTTTTT
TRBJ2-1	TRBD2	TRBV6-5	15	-	CASSTLAGGYNEQFF	TGTGCCAGCAGCACGCTAGCGGGGGGATACAATGAGCAGTTCTTC
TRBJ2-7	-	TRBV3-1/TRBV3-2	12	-	CASSQSTYEQYF	TGTGCCAGCAGCCAAAGTACTTACGAGCAGTACTTC